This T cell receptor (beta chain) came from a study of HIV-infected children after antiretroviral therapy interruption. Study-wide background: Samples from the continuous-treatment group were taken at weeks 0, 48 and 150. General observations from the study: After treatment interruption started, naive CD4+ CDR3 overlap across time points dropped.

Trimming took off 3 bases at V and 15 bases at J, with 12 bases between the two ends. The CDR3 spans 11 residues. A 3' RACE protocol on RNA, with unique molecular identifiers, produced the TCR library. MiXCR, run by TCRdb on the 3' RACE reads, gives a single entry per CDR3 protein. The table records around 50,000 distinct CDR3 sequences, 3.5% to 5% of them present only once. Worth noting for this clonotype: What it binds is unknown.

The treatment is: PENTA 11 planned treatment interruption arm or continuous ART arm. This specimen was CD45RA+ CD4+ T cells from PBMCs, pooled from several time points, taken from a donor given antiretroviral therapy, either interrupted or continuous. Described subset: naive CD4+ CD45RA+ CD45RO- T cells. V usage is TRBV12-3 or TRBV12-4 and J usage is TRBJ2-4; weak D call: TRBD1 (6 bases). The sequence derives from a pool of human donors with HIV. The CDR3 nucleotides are TGTGCCAGCAGTTTGAGGGGGTTTCTGTACTTC. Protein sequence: CASSLRGFLYF.